The 27 T cell receptor beta chains below come from one sample, sequenced in a study of shared clonotypes between healthy human individuals. Libraries were prepared by immunoSEQ multiplex PCR; TCRdb keeps only in-frame clonotypes and omits some of them. The data hold some 1 million clones, with under 80% observed a single time. Sample: memory CD4+ T cells sorted from blood. The subset: CD45RA-negative fraction. All receptors come from a man aged 18 to 30 in good health.

The chain is built from TRBV2 and TRBJ2-3; D call uncertain. V was trimmed by 2 bases and J by 4 bases, leaving 13 bases between them. The CDR3 spans 15 residues. CDR1 is SNHLY and CDR2 is FYNNEI in the germline V gene. The CDR3 DNA follows: TGTGCCAGCAGTGAATTTTCTATGGGCGCAGATACGCAGTATTTT. Its protein product is CASSEFSMGADTQYF.

This chain joins TRBV9 and TRBJ1-3; 8 positions match TRBD1. The V gene's germline CDR1 is SGDLS and CDR2 YYNGEE. The CDR3 sequence is 16 residues long. The trim removed 0 bases at V and 7 bases at J, leaving 9 bases unmatched. The CDR3 protein is CASSVGLGTGINTIYF. The DNA of the CDR3 is TGTGCCAGCAGCGTAGGCCTGGGGACAGGTATCAACACCATATATTTT.

The count of this clone is one. V is TRBV9 and J is TRBJ2-5; TRBD1 might be the D (5 bases). V dropped 2 bases and J dropped 5 bases, with 10 bases sitting between them. Germline CDR1 is SGDLS and CDR2 is YYNGEE. The CDR3 consists of 13 residues. CDR3 sequence: CASSVSTVETQYF. CDR3 DNA: TGTGCCAGCAGCGTGTCGACAGTTGAGACCCAGTACTTC.

This chain connects TRBV27 to TRBJ1-1; 7 bases line up with TRBD1. Looked up from germline, CDR1 is MNHEY and CDR2 is SMNVEV (reference sequence). V gave up 2 bases and J gave up 4 bases; unmatched junction bases: 4. CDR3 length equals 14 residues. CDR3 DNA: TGTGCCAGCAGTTTAGACAGGGCAGGCACTGAAGCTTTCTTT. Protein sequence: CASSLDRAGTEAFF.

This chain connects TRBV5-4 to TRBJ1-1; no definite D call. The ends were cut back, 0 bases at V and 0 bases at J, with 12 bases in the middle. The CDR3 is 16 amino acids. Germline V CDR1 and CDR2: SGHNT, YYREEE (reference sequence). The CDR3 here is CASSLGGRTMNTEAFF. The CDR3 nucleotides read TGTGCCAGCAGCTTGGGAGGACGGACCATGAACACTGAAGCTTTCTTT.

The chain is built from TRBV11-2 and TRBJ1-6; no clear D. Germline V gives CDR1 SGHAT, CDR2 FQNNGV. The CDR3 sequence is 15 residues long. V shed 2 bases and J shed 5 bases, with 10 bases lying between them. Here the CDR3 reads CASSLLGLDNSPLHF. In nucleotides, the CDR3 is TGTGCCAGCAGCTTACTGGGCCTTGATAATTCACCCCTCCACTTT.

The V call is TRBV18, the J call TRBJ1-1; 8 bases match TRBD1. Germline loops: CDR1 KGHSH, CDR2 LQKENI. Losses at the gene ends were 5 bases for V and 0 bases for J; bases not matched to a gene: 5. The CDR3 contains 15 residues. The CDR3, as DNA: TGTGCCAGCTCAGGGACAGGTCTTATGAACACTGAAGCTTTCTTT. As protein: CASSGTGLMNTEAFF. The whole variable domain, remainder taken from reference TRBV18 and TRBJ1-1, is NAGVMQNPRHLVRRRGQEARLRCSPMKGHSHVYWYRQLPEEGLKFMVYLQKENIIDESGMPKERFSAEFPKEGPSILRIQQVVRGDSAAYFCASSGTGLMNTEAFFGQGTRLTVV.

The chain uses TRBV7-2 and TRBJ2-1, with 9 bases that match TRBD1. V shed 8 bases and J 9 bases; nucleotides not matched to a gene: 11. CDR3 length: 14 amino acids. Germline V lookup: CDR1 SGHTA, CDR2 FQGNSA. The CDR3 reads CASGPRQGVGEQFF. The CDR3 DNA reads TGTGCCAGCGGGCCAAGACAGGGGGTCGGTGAGCAGTTCTTC.

The rearrangement uses TRBV29-1 and TRBJ1-2; tentatively, D is TRBD1 (5 bases). The CDR3 has 15 residues. Trimming shortened V by 3 bases and J by 2 bases, and 16 bases separated the two germline ends. CDR1 is SQVTM and CDR2 is ANQGSEA in the germline V gene. The CDR3 loop reads CSVDRPLGGNYGYTF. The CDR3 nucleotides read TGCAGCGTTGACCGTCCCCTCGGGGGGAACTATGGCTACACCTTC.

The chain couples TRBV5-1 to TRBJ1-4; no definite D call. With 0 bases removed from V and 8 bases from J, the gap between germline ends came to 8 bases. The CDR3 sequence is 13 residues long. Germline CDR1 and CDR2: SGHRS and YFSETQ. Written as DNA, the CDR3 is TGCGCCAGCAGCTTGGAAGGGCGGGAAAAACTGTTTTTT. As protein: CASSLEGREKLFF.

V and J are TRBV27 and TRBJ2-3; D not certain. Germline values: CDR1 MNHEY, CDR2 SMNVEV (reference sequence). The V end was cut by 6 bases, the J end by 3 bases, with 16 bases between. The CDR3 has 15 residues. CDR3 residues: CASSRGWVETDTQYF. CDR3 in DNA: TGTGCCAGCAGCCGTGGATGGGTAGAAACAGATACGCAGTATTTT.

This clone was observed a handful of times. The chain recombines TRBV7-6 with TRBJ2-5; D is unclear. Germline lookup yields CDR1 SGHVS and CDR2 FNYEAQ. This CDR3 is built from 11 residues. The CDR3: CATRFGETQYF. The CDR3 DNA sequence: TGTGCGACCAGGTTCGGGGAGACCCAGTACTTC. Variable domain in full (rest from reference TRBV7-6 and TRBJ2-5): GAGVSQSPRYKVTKRGQDVALRCDPISGHVSLYWYRQALGQGPEFLTYFNYEAQQDKSGLPNDRFSAERPEGSISTLTIQRTEQRDSAMYRCATRFGETQYFGPGTRLLVL.

This chain uses TRBV9 with TRBJ2-5; 8 bases are a match to TRBD1. The V and J ends lost 4 bases and 5 bases, in that order; junction bases with no gene match: 10. CDR1 and CDR2 (germline): SGDLS, YYNGEE. The CDR3 is 15 residues long. The CDR3 DNA follows: TGTGCCAGCAGCCCGAGCGGACAGGGAAGTGAGACCCAGTACTTC. Translated: CASSPSGQGSETQYF.

This clone was observed a single time. The chain carries TRBV9 and TRBJ2-6; 7 bases line up with TRBD2. CDR1 is SGDLS, CDR2 YYNGEE, per germline. The CDR3 extends over 13 amino acids. V gave up 7 bases and J gave up 3 bases; unmatched junction bases: 1. The CDR3 protein is CASRTSGANVLTF. CDR3 bases: TGTGCCAGCCGGACTAGTGGGGCCAACGTCCTGACTTTC.

The CDR3 nucleotides read TGCGCCAGCAGCCCTGACCCCACTAAAGGGAACTACAATGAGCAGTTCTTC. Protein product: CASSPDPTKGNYNEQFF. This chain uses TRBV10-2 with TRBJ2-1; D remains ambiguous. V lost 6 bases, J lost 3 bases, and 21 bases lay in between. CDR3 size: 17 residues. The germline V gene has CDR1 WSHSY and CDR2 SAAADI.

The CDR3 DNA follows: TGTGCCAGCAGCTTGGCAACAGGGGGTAAGGGTATGAACACTGAAGCTTTCTTT. Translating gives CASSLATGGKGMNTEAFF. This chain connects TRBV5-6 to TRBJ1-1, with TRBD1 identical over 8 bases. The germline V gene has CDR1 SGHDT and CDR2 YYEEEE. The ends lost 0 bases at V and 0 bases at J; junction bases unmatched: 10. This CDR3 has 18 residues.

This clone appeared once. The chain recombines TRBV30 with TRBJ1-1; weak D call: TRBD1 (5 bases). The V gene's germline CDR1 is GTSNPN and CDR2 SVGIG (reference sequence). CDR3 length: 15 residues. Trimming removed 0 bases at V and 0 bases at J, with 11 bases between. In DNA form, the CDR3 reads TGTGCCTGGAGTGTACAGGAGATCATGAACACTGAAGCTTTCTTT. Its protein product is CAWSVQEIMNTEAFF.

V and J are TRBV5-4 and TRBJ2-1; no clear D gene. Germline values: CDR1 SGHNT, CDR2 YYREEE (reference sequence). This CDR3 region has 12 residues. Deletions cut 2 bases from V and 7 bases from J, with 7 bases between. This CDR3 reads CASSFRANEQFF. CDR3 DNA sequence: TGTGCCAGCAGCTTTAGGGCTAATGAGCAGTTCTTC.

V usage is TRBV29-1 and J usage is TRBJ1-2, with 10 bases lining up with TRBD1. J was trimmed by 2 bases and V by 4 bases; bases with no gene match: 4. Germline-derived CDR1 and CDR2 are SQVTM and ANQGSEA. This CDR3 region has 14 residues. The CDR3 DNA reads as TGCAGCGTTGGCCGGGACAGGGGAAACTATGGCTACACCTTC. Translating it yields CSVGRDRGNYGYTF. Drawing the rest from reference TRBV29-1 and TRBJ1-2, the complete variable domain is SAVISQKPSRDICQRGTSLTIQCQVDSQVTMMFWYRQQPGQSLTLIATANQGSEATYESGFVIDKFPISRPNLTFSTLTVSNMSPEDSSIYLCSVGRDRGNYGYTFGSGTRLTVV.

The count of this clone is one. V usage is TRBV6-6 and J usage is TRBJ1-2, with 7 bases lining up with TRBD1. This CDR3 is 13 amino acids long. Per germline, CDR1 MNHNY and CDR2 SVGAGI (reference sequence). Unmatched junction bases numbered 5, after V lost 7 bases and J lost 3 bases. This CDR3 is CASMRTGDYGYTF. The DNA for the CDR3 is TGTGCCAGCATGAGGACAGGCGACTATGGCTACACCTTC.

This clone was detected once. This chain links TRBV2 with TRBJ1-4; 8 nucleotides match TRBD1. V lost 7 bases to trimming and J lost 10 bases; unmatched junction nucleotides: 14. The CDR3 contains 15 residues. Germline V gene data show CDR1 as SNHLY and CDR2 as FYNNEI. The CDR3 spells CASTPQTGGFAKLFF. The CDR3 DNA is TGTGCCAGCACTCCCCAAACAGGGGGGTTTGCAAAACTGTTTTTT.

The gene calls are TRBV7-3 and TRBJ2-6; the D is unclear. Trimming shortened V by 4 bases and J by 0 bases, and 10 bases separated the two germline ends. Germline values: CDR1 SGHTA, CDR2 FQGTGA. This CDR3 has 16 residues. The CDR3 nucleotides are TGTGCCAGCAGCTCCCGACACAGCTCTGGGGCCAACGTCCTGACTTTC. It yields the protein CASSSRHSSGANVLTF.

The chain joins TRBV2 to TRBJ2-7; unclear D gene. CDR1 and CDR2 (germline): SNHLY, FYNNEI. V was clipped by 2 bases and J by 3 bases, with 11 bases between them. This CDR3 comprises 14 residues. CDR3 sequence (DNA): TGTGCCAGCAGTGAACTCGCTGAACACTACGAGCAGTACTTC. It translates to CASSELAEHYEQYF.

CDR3 in DNA: TGTGCCAGCAGCCCCCCGGGCAGGGAGCAGTTCTTC. It specifies CASSPPGREQFF. This sequence joins TRBV7-6 and TRBJ2-1; D is unresolved. The CDR3 runs to 12 residues. CDR1 and CDR2 from the germline V gene are SGHVS and FNYEAQ. The V end was cut by 5 bases, the J end by 10 bases, with 12 bases between.

The chain recombines TRBV19 with TRBJ2-2; 9 bases line up with TRBD1. The CDR3 extends over 14 amino acids. Trimming cost V 7 bases and J 7 bases; bases outside gene matches: 7. The germline CDR1 and CDR2 sequences are LNHDA and SQIVND (reference sequence). DNA for the CDR3: TGTGCCAGTACCGGACAGGGGTGGAGCGGGGAGCTGTTTTTT. Amino acid sequence: CASTGQGWSGELFF.

The chain is built from TRBV7-2 and TRBJ1-3; D gene unclear. The germline CDR1 and CDR2 sequences are SGHTA and FQGNSA. The length of the CDR3 is 15 residues. Trimming removed 6 bases from V and 4 bases from J, with 16 bases in between. The CDR3 is CASRSGPSSGNTIYF. The CDR3 nucleotides are TGTGCCAGCAGGTCCGGGCCAAGCTCCGGAAACACCATATATTTT. Based on the CDR3 plus reference TRBV7-2 and TRBJ1-3, the full variable domain is GAGVSQSPSNKVTEKGKDVELRCDPISGHTALYWYRQSLGQGLEFLIYFQGNSAPDKSGLPSDRFSAERTGGSVSTLTIQRTQQEDSAVYLCASRSGPSSGNTIYFGEGSWLTVV.

The rearrangement uses TRBV6-1 and TRBJ2-5, with D uncertain. Germline assignment: CDR1 MNHNS and CDR2 SASEGT. Trimming took off 6 bases at V and 0 bases at J, with 14 bases between the two ends. The length of the CDR3 is 15 residues. DNA of the CDR3: TGTGCCAGCAGGGGATACCGGACGGACCAAGAGACCCAGTACTTC. Residues: CASRGYRTDQETQYF.